Below are 21 T cell receptor beta chains sequenced from a single sample in a study of blood T cell repertoires in COVID-19. The method was immunoSEQ multiplex PCR; TCRdb's version includes in-frame clones alone and lacks a portion of them. The data contain approximately 280,000 clones, approximately 89% of them singletons. The sequencing input was PBMCs or T cells enriched from blood (not recorded which). The receptors stem from a woman under 30 who had recovered from COVID-19.

This clone occurred a few times. The V call is TRBV27, the J call TRBJ1-1, with TRBD1 matching over 7 bases. CDR3 size: 17 residues. Germline CDR1 and CDR2: MNHEY and SMNVEV (reference sequence). V shed 2 bases, J shed 4 bases, and the junction held 13 bases outside the gene matches. CDR3: CASSLNRGGTYVTEAFF. The DNA for the CDR3 is TGTGCCAGCAGTTTAAACAGGGGCGGGACTTATGTCACTGAAGCTTTCTTT.

The genes are TRBV28 and TRBJ2-1; perhaps TRBD2 as D (6 bases). Trimming stripped 3 bases from V and 0 bases from J, with 21 bases between. Germline loops: CDR1 MDHEN, CDR2 SYDVKM. CDR3 length: 19 residues. CDR3 in amino acids: CASSFELAQLESSYNEQFF. The CDR3 DNA is TGTGCCAGCAGTTTTGAGCTAGCGCAACTTGAGAGCTCCTACAATGAGCAGTTCTTC.

This sequence joins TRBV5-1 and TRBJ2-1; perhaps TRBD2 as D (5 bases). V lost 2 bases and J lost 9, with 18 bases in between. The germline CDR1 and CDR2 sequences are SGHRS and YFSETQ. CDR3 length: 15 amino acids. As DNA, the CDR3 is TGCGCCAGCAGCTTTACTCCGGGGTCGGAAAGTGAGCAGTTCTTC. This translates into CASSFTPGSESEQFF.

J is TRBJ2-3 and V is TRBV4-1; D may be TRBD2 (6 bases). The CDR3 has 16 residues. The germline gives CDR1 MGHRA, CDR2 YSYEKL. Trimming shortened V by 4 bases and J by 4 bases, and 18 bases separated the two germline ends. CDR3 nucleotides: TGCGCCAGCAGCCCCCCCCAAGCGGCGGGGTCAGATACGCAGTATTTT. This sequence encodes CASSPPQAAGSDTQYF.

The rearrangement uses TRBV10-1 and TRBJ2-5, with 15 bases matching TRBD2. This CDR3 is 17 amino acids long. V was pared by 8 bases and J by 2 bases, with 9 bases of the junction left unmatched. The V gene's germline CDR1 is WNHNN and CDR2 SYGVQD (reference sequence). CDR3 protein: CASDGTSGRFEQETQYF. The CDR3 bases are TGCGCCAGCGACGGGACTAGCGGGAGGTTCGAGCAAGAGACCCAGTACTTC.

In DNA, the CDR3 is TGTGCCAGCAGCCCACATATCAGGCGCTCTGGAAACACCATATATTTT. Amino acid sequence: CASSPHIRRSGNTIYF. The chain combines TRBV7-9 with TRBJ1-3; D unclear. Germline V lookup: CDR1 SEHNR, CDR2 FQNEAQ (reference sequence). This CDR3 is built from 16 residues. Trimming removed 5 bases at V and 0 bases at J, with 14 bases between. Drawing the rest from reference TRBV7-9 and TRBJ1-3, the complete variable domain is DTGVSQNPRHKITKRGQNVTFRCDPISEHNRLYWYRQTLGQGPEFLTYFQNEAQLEKSRLLSDRFSAERPKGSFSTLEIQRTEQGDSAMYLCASSPHIRRSGNTIYFGEGSWLTVV.

This clone showed up just a few times. V is TRBV28 and J is TRBJ1-5; no clear D. The V end lost 7 bases, the J end lost 1 base, and 11 bases lay between the germline ends. The CDR3 length is 14 residues. CDR1 is MDHEN, CDR2 SYDVKM, per germline. The CDR3 sequence: CASTRETSNQPQHF. The CDR3 nucleotides are TGTGCCAGCACGAGGGAGACGAGCAATCAGCCCCAGCATTTT.

The rearrangement joins TRBV30 to TRBJ2-1; possible D gene TRBD1, 5 bases. CDR3 size: 14 residues. The ends were cut back, 4 bases at V and 0 bases at J, with 10 bases in the middle. The germline gives CDR1 GTSNPN, CDR2 SVGIG (reference sequence). The CDR3: CAWTVGDSYNEQFF. The CDR3 coding sequence is TGTGCCTGGACCGTAGGGGACTCCTACAATGAGCAGTTCTTC.

This clone was picked up a small number of times. V usage is TRBV5-1 and J usage is TRBJ1-1; D remains unclear. The CDR3 contains 17 residues. V lost 0 bases, J lost 0 bases, and 15 bases lay in between. Looked up from germline, CDR1 is SGHRS and CDR2 is YFSETQ. The CDR3 bases are TGCGCCAGCAGCTTGGCCACCAGTATTCGCATGAACACTGAAGCTTTCTTT. Residues: CASSLATSIRMNTEAFF.

The chain combines TRBV28 with TRBJ1-5; a possible D gene is TRBD1 (6 bases). V lost 7 bases and J lost 4, with 8 bases in between. The CDR3 is made up of 12 amino acids. Germline V lookup: CDR1 MDHEN, CDR2 SYDVKM. CDR3 nucleotide sequence: TGTGCCAGCATGACAGGAAATCAGCCCCAGCATTTT. This sequence encodes CASMTGNQPQHF.

This sequence joins TRBV19 and TRBJ1-5; TRBD1 aligns across 10 bases. Trimming removed 6 bases from V and 2 bases from J; junction bases left unmatched: 4. The CDR3 runs to 15 residues. Germline V CDR1 and CDR2: LNHDA, SQIVND (reference sequence). CDR3 protein: CASSQTGGGNQPQHF. The CDR3 DNA reads TGTGCCAGTAGCCAGACAGGGGGCGGCAATCAGCCCCAGCATTTT.

The genes are TRBV5-4 and TRBJ2-1, with 8 nucleotides matching TRBD1. The ends lost 0 bases at V and 3 bases at J; junction bases unmatched: 11. The CDR3 runs 18 residues. From germline, CDR1 is SGHNT and CDR2 YYREEE (reference sequence). CDR3: CASSLDLGQAEYYNEQFF. The CDR3 DNA reads TGTGCCAGCAGCTTGGACCTGGGACAGGCAGAATACTACAATGAGCAGTTCTTC.

J is TRBJ1-6 and V is TRBV11-2; TRBD1 is a possible D gene (5 bases). This CDR3 is 16 amino acids long. V lost 2 bases, J lost 6 bases, and 14 bases lay in between. Per germline, CDR1 SGHAT and CDR2 FQNNGV. Here the CDR3 reads CASSLISSGGNSPLHF. CDR3 sequence (DNA): TGTGCCAGCAGCTTAATCTCCTCCGGGGGTAATTCACCCCTCCACTTT.

V is TRBV5-1 and J is TRBJ2-1, with TRBD2 matching over 14 bases. Looked up from germline, CDR1 is SGHRS and CDR2 is YFSETQ. This CDR3 contains 15 residues. The J segment lost 8 bases and the V segment lost 2 bases, leaving 3 bases of the junction unmatched. Here the CDR3 reads CASSFATSGRDEQFF. The CDR3 coding sequence is TGCGCCAGCAGCTTCGCGACTAGCGGGAGGGATGAGCAGTTCTTC.

V is TRBV29-1 and J is TRBJ1-1, with D perhaps matching TRBD1 (5 bases). Germline CDR1 and CDR2: SQVTM and ANQGSEA. The CDR3 runs to 13 residues. The ends were cut back, 6 bases at V and 3 bases at J, with 14 bases in the middle. CDR3 loop: CSVGRSGDTEAFF. CDR3 nucleotide sequence: TGCAGCGTGGGCCGGTCGGGGGACACTGAAGCTTTCTTT.

The chain uses TRBV30 and TRBJ2-7, with TRBD2 matching over 9 bases. V shed 7 bases, J shed 0 bases, and the junction held 7 bases outside the gene matches. Germline V gene sequence: CDR1 GTSNPN, CDR2 SVGIG (reference sequence). This CDR3 has 14 amino acids. The DNA of the CDR3 is TGTGCCTCGGCCGGGCGGGGGGGCTCCTACGAGCAGTACTTC. This encodes CASAGRGGSYEQYF.

Only a few counts were recorded for this clone. The CDR3 sequence: CASSLALGQGRAGELFF. The CDR3 DNA is TGTGCCAGCAGCTTAGCCCTCGGACAGGGGAGAGCCGGGGAGCTGTTTTTT. The chain has TRBV7-9 and TRBJ2-2; TRBD1 matches 9 bases. Germline CDR1 reads SEHNR; CDR2 reads FQNEAQ (reference sequence). The ends lost 0 bases at V and 6 bases at J; junction bases unmatched: 8. CDR3 length: 17 residues.

This chain uses TRBV10-3 with TRBJ1-4; D is perhaps TRBD1 (6 bases). Germline CDR1 and CDR2: ENHRY and SYGVKD. Trimming pared 5 bases from V and 8 bases from J, leaving 9 bases between. The length of the CDR3 is 12 residues. CDR3 sequence (DNA): TGTGCCATCAGTCAGCAGGGGGAAAAACTGTTTTTT. This gives the protein CAISQQGEKLFF.

This clone was recorded a few times. The chain couples TRBV4-1 to TRBJ2-7; tentatively, D is TRBD1 (6 bases). This CDR3 contains 16 residues. The germline CDR1 and CDR2 sequences are MGHRA and YSYEKL. The germline V and J ends were trimmed by 0 bases and 0 bases, with 12 bases remaining between them. CDR3 sequence: CASSQDGDTASYEQYF. As DNA, the CDR3 is TGCGCCAGCAGCCAAGACGGGGACACCGCCTCCTACGAGCAGTACTTC.

The chain recombines TRBV6-1 with TRBJ1-1; D possibly corresponds to TRBD1 (5 bases). Per germline, CDR1 MNHNS and CDR2 SASEGT. This CDR3 has 14 amino acids. V was shortened by 2 bases and J by 5 bases, with 12 bases between the two germline ends. CDR3 region: CASSELRGGTEAFF. As DNA, the CDR3 is TGTGCCAGCAGTGAATTGCGGGGGGGGACTGAAGCTTTCTTT.

V gene TRBV6-6 combines with J gene TRBJ1-1, with 8 bases fitting TRBD1. Germline CDR1 and CDR2: MNHNY and SVGAGI (reference sequence). The CDR3 is made up of 15 amino acids. J lost 1 base, V lost 2 bases, and 3 bases had no gene match. CDR3 nucleotides: TGTGCCAGCAGTTACCCCGGACAGGGGAACACTGAAGCTTTCTTT. Amino acid sequence: CASSYPGQGNTEAFF.